The clone carrying this TCR beta chain was observed a single time. The junction shows a germline mismatch at one end, possibly a read error. This CDR3 has 12 amino acids. CDR1 is SGHRS and CDR2 is YFSETQ in the germline V gene. Recovered participants had two consecutive negative NP/OP PCR tests, healthcare professional clearance, or symptom resolution. This sample stems from a study of blood T cell repertoires in COVID-19. Study details: Acute and convalescent COVID-19 samples came from the United States, Italy and Spain. T cells, B-cell-depleted T cells, or PBMCs supplied cDNA or gDNA.

In the original processing: Counts of nucleated cells, estimated from reference gene primer amplification, were obtained. Clones were read by immunoSEQ multiplex PCR, and TCRdb kept only the in-frame ones, dropping some. V, J and clone size are those of that table, while D and trimming were read from the DNA. The sample lists some 180,000 clones; 85% to 90% were seen once. Material for sequencing was PBMCs or T cells enriched from blood (not recorded which). This TCR was recovered from a middle-aged man who had recovered from COVID-19. This rearrangement joins TRBV5-1 to TRBJ1-2; D call uncertain. In nucleotides, the CDR3 is TGCGCCAGCAGCCCGGGTGTCGAAACGTTCGGATTC. Its translation is CASSPGVETFGF.